This T cell receptor (beta chain) was identified in a study of cytomegalovirus exposure and HLA in healthy donors. Findings of the study overall: Later on, an analysis showed TCR association rates differing by HLA locus, with DRB1 the most and HLA-C the fewest.

The PCR employed 60 Vbeta primers together with 13 Jbeta primers. Clones were read by immunoSEQ multiplex PCR, and TCRdb kept only the in-frame ones, dropping some. The sample consists of 150,000 to 200,000 clones, about four fifths of them appearing once. Nominally healthy donors were sampled, though unrecorded immune exposures were likely. This clone appeared a few times. Its specificity is not known. The CDR3 runs 16 residues. Germline CDR1 is SGHRS and CDR2 is YFSETQ. V lost 3 bases, J lost 2 bases, and 3 bases stayed unmatched. V gene TRBV5-1 combines with J gene TRBJ2-3; 13 bases match TRBD2. Sequencing was performed on PBMCs. The sequence was collected from a man aged 35 to 55 in good health and CMV-seropositive. Written as DNA, the CDR3 is TGCGCCAGCAGCTCACTAGCGGGGGGGAACACAGATACGCAGTATTTT. It specifies CASSSLAGGNTDTQYF. The entire variable domain, with the rest obtained from reference TRBV5-1 and TRBJ2-3, is as follows: KAGVTQTPRYLIKTRGQQVTLSCSPISGHRSVSWYQQTPGQGLQFLFEYFSETQRNKGNFPGRFSGRQFSNSRSEMNVSTLELGDSALYLCASSSLAGGNTDTQYFGPGTRLTVL.